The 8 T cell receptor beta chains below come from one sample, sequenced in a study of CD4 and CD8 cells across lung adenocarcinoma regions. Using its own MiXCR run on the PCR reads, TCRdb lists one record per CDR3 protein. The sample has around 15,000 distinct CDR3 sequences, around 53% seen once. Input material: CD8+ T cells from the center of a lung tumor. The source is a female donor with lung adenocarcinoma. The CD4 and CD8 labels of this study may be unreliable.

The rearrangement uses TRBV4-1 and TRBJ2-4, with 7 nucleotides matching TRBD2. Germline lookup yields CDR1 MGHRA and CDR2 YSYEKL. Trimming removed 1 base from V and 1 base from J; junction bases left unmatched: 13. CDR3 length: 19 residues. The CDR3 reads CASSQVGAGEGRAKNIQYF. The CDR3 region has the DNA TGCGCCAGCAGCCAAGTAGGGGCGGGGGAGGGTAGGGCCAAAAACATTCAGTACTTC.

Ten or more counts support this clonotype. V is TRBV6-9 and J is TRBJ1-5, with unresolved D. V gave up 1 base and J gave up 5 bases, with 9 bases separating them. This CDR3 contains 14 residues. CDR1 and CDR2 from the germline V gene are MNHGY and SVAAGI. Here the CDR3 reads CASSYLGTDQPQHF. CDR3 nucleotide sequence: TGTGCCAGCAGTTATTTGGGTACGGATCAGCCCCAGCATTTT.

CDR3 protein: CASSPGSGQETQYF. CDR3 bases: TGTGCCAGCAGCCCCGGGAGCGGTCAAGAGACCCAGTACTTC. V gene TRBV12-3 or TRBV12-4 combines with J gene TRBJ2-5, with a possible D match to TRBD2 (6 bases). CDR3 size: 14 residues. Trimming pared 6 bases from V and 2 bases from J, leaving 13 bases between.

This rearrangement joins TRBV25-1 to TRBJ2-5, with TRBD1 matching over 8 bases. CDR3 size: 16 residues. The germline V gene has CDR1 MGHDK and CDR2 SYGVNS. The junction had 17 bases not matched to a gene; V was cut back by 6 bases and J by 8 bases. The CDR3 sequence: CASRGYGGQDPDTQYF. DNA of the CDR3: TGTGCCAGCAGGGGATACGGGGGACAGGACCCAGATACCCAGTACTTC.

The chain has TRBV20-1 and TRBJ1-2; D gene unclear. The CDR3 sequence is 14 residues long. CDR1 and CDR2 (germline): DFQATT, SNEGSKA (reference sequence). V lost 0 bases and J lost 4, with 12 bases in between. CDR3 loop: CSARDPDGSYGYTF. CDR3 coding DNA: TGCAGTGCTAGAGATCCGGACGGGAGCTATGGCTACACCTTC.

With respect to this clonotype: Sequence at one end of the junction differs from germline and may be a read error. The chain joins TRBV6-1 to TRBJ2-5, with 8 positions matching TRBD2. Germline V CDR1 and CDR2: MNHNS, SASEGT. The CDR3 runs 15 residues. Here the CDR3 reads CARGELAGGPETQYF. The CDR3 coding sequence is TGTGCCAGGGGTGAACTGGCGGGGGGCCCAGAGACCCAGTACTTT.

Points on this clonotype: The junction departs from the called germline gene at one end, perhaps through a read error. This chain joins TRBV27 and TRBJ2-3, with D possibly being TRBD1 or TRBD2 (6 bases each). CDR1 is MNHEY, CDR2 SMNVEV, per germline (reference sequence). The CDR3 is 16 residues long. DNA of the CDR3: TGTGCCAGCGGGGCTCTAGGGGGGCAGGACACAGAGACGCAGTATTTT. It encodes CASGALGGQDTETQYF.

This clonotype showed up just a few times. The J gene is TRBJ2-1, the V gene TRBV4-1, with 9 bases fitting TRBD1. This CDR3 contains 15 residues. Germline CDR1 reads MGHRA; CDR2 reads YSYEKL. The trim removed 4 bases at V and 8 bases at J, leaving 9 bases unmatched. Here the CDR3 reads CASSPQEQGADEQFF. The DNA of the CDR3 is TGCGCCAGCAGCCCCCAAGAACAGGGGGCAGATGAGCAGTTCTTC.